Sequencing of this T cell receptor (beta chain) was carried out in a study of control samples from healthy donors and cancer patients. Deletions cut 2 bases from V and 0 bases from J, with 7 bases between. Germline lookup yields CDR1 KGHDR and CDR2 SFDVKD. The CDR3 has 15 amino acids. Clones were read by immunoSEQ multiplex PCR, and TCRdb kept only the in-frame ones, dropping some. The sample shows 120,000 to 150,000 clones, about 89% of them seen only once. V usage is TRBV24-1 and J usage is TRBJ2-1; possible D gene TRBD2, 6 bases. The sample comprised blood. The receptor was derived from a man aged 18 to 29 in good health. The CDR3 protein is CATSDYGSSYNEQFF. As DNA, the CDR3 is TGTGCCACCAGTGATTACGGGAGCTCCTACAATGAGCAGTTCTTC.